This T cell receptor beta chain stems from a study of shared clonotypes between healthy human individuals. The V gene's germline CDR1 is SGDLS and CDR2 YYNGEE. The CDR3 has 11 amino acids. Trimming left V 4 bases short and J 8 bases short, with 9 bases between. Clones were sequenced by immunoSEQ multiplex PCR, and TCRdb holds only the in-frame ones, with some missing. The table has 650,000 to 800,000 clones, about 90% seen once. Cells designated naive CD8 were CD45RO-negative and were positively selected for CCR7, with terminally differentiated effector memory CD45RA+ cells excluded. The sequencing input was naive CD8+ T cells sorted from blood. This receptor was identified in a man aged 30-40 years in good health. The chain combines TRBV9 with TRBJ1-2; D is unclear. CDR3 residues: CASSSRWGYTF. CDR3 in DNA: TGTGCCAGCAGCTCCCGGTGGGGCTACACCTTC.